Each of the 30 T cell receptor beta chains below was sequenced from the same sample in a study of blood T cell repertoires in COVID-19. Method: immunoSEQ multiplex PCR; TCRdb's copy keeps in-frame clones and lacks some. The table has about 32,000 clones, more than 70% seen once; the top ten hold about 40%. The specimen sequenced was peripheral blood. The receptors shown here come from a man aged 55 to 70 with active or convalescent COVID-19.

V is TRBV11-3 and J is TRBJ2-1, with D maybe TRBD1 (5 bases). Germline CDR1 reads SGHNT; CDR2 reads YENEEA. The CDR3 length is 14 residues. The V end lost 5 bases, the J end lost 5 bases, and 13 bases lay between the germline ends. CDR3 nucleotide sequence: TGTGCCAGCAGCCAAGGGGCTAGAGACAATGAGCAGTTCTTC. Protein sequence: CASSQGARDNEQFF.

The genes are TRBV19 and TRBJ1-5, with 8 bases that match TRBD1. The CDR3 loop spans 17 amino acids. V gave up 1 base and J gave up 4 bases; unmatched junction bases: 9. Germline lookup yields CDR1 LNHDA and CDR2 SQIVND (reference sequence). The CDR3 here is CASSIARGQGRNQPQHF. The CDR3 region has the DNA TGTGCCAGTAGTATAGCACGAGGACAGGGACGGAATCAGCCCCAGCATTTT.

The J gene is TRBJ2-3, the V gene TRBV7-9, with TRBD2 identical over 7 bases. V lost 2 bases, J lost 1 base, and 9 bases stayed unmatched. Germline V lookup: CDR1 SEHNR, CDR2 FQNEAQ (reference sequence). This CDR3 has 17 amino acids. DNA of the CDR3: TGTGCCAGCAGCTTAAGGGGCGGGAGAACACGCACAGATACGCAGTATTTT. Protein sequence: CASSLRGGRTRTDTQYF.

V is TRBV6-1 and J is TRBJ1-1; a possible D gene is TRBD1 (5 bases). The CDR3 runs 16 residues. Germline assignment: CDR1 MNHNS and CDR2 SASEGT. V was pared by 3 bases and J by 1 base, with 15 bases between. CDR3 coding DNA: TGTGCCAGCAGTGATTGGGGCCGACAGACGAACACTGAAGCTTTCTTT. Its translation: CASSDWGRQTNTEAFF.

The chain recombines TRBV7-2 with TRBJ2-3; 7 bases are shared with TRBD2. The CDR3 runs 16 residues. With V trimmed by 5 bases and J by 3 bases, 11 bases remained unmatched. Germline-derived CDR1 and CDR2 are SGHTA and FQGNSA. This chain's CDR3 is CASSLLAGRRTDTQYF. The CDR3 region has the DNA TGTGCCAGCAGCCTATTAGCGGGCCGAAGAACAGATACGCAGTATTTT. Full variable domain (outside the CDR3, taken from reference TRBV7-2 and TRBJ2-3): GAGVSQSPSNKVTEKGKDVELRCDPISGHTALYWYRQSLGQGLEFLIYFQGNSAPDKSGLPSDRFSAERTGGSVSTLTIQRTQQEDSAVYLCASSLLAGRRTDTQYFGPGTRLTVL.

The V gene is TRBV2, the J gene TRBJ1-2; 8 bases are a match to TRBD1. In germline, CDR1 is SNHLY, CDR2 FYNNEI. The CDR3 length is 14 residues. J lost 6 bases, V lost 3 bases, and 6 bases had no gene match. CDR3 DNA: TGTGCCAGCAGTGATAGGGGGACAGGAGATGGCTACACCTTC. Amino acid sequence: CASSDRGTGDGYTF. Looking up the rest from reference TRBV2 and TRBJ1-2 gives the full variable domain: EPEVTQTPSHQVTQMGQEVILRCVPISNHLYFYWYRQILGQKVEFLVSFYNNEISEKSEIFDDQFSVERPDGSNFTLKIRSTKLEDSAMYFCASSDRGTGDGYTFGSGTRLTVV.

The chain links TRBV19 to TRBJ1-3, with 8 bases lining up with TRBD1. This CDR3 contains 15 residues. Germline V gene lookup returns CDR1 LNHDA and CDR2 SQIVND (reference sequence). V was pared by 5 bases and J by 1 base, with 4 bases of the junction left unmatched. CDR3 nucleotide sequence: TGTGCCAGTAGTCTGGACAGGGCGTCTGGAAACACCATATATTTT. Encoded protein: CASSLDRASGNTIYF. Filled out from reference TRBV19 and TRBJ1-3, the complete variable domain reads DGGITQSPKYLFRKEGQNVTLSCEQNLNHDAMYWYRQDPGQGLRLIYYSQIVNDFQKGDIAEGYSVSREKKESFPLTVTSAQKNPTAFYLCASSLDRASGNTIYFGEGSWLTVV.

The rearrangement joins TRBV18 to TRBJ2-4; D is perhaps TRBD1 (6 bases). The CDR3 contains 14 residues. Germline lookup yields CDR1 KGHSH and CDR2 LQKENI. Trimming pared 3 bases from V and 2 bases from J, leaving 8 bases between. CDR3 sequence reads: CASSPGTPKNIQYF. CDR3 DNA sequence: TGTGCCAGCTCACCCGGGACACCCAAAAACATTCAGTACTTC.

The CDR3 reads CASSHAGVGTDTQYF. CDR3 nucleotide sequence: TGTGCCAGCAGCCATGCAGGGGTCGGCACAGATACGCAGTATTTT. V and J are TRBV3-1 (or the pseudogene TRBV3-2) and TRBJ2-3; D is possibly TRBD1 (6 bases). V was shortened by 3 bases and J by 1 base, with 11 bases between the two germline ends. Per the germline V gene, CDR1 is LGHDT and CDR2 is YNNKEL (reference sequence). CDR3 length: 15 amino acids.

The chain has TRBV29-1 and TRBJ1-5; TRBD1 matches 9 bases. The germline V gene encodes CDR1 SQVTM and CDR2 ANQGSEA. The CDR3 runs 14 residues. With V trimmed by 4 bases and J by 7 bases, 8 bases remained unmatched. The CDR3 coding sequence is TGCAGCGTTGCCACCGGGACAGGGATGCAGCCCCAGCATTTT. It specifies CSVATGTGMQPQHF.

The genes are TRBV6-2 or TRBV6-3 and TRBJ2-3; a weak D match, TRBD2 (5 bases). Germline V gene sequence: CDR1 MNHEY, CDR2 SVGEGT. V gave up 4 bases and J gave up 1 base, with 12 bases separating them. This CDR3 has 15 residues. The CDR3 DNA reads TGTGCCAGCAGTTTCGGACTCCTCCGCACAGATACGCAGTATTTT. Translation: CASSFGLLRTDTQYF.

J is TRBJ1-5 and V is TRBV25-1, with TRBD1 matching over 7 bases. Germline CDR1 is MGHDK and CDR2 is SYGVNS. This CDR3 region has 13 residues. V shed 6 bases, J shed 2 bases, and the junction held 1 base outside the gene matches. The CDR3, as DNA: TGTGCCAGCAGAGGGACAGGCAATCAGCCCCAGCATTTT. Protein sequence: CASRGTGNQPQHF.

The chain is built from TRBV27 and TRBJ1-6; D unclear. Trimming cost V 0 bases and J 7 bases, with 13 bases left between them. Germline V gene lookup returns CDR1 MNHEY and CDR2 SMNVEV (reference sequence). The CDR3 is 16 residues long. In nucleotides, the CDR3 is TGTGCCAGCAGTTTATCGCGGGTCCCTTTGAATTCACCCCTCCACTTT. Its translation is CASSLSRVPLNSPLHF.

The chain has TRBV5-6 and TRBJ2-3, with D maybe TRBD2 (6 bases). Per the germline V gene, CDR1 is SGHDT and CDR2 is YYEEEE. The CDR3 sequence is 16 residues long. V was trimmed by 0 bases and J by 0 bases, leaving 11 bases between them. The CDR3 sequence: CASSLVTGVSTDTQYF. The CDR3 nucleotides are TGTGCCAGCAGCTTGGTGACGGGAGTTAGCACAGATACGCAGTATTTT.

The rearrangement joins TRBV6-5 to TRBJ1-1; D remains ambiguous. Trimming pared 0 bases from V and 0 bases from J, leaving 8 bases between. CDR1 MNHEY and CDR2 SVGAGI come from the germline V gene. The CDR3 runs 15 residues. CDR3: CASSYSNGMNTEAFF. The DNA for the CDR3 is TGTGCCAGCAGTTACTCGAACGGGATGAACACTGAAGCTTTCTTT.

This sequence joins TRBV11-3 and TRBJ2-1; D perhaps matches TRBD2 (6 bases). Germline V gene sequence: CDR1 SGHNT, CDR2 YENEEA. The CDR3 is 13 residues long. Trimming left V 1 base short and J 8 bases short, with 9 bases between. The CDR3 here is CASSLGGGYEQFF. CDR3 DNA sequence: TGTGCCAGCAGCTTAGGGGGAGGCTATGAGCAGTTCTTC. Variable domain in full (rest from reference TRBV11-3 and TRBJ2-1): EAGVVQSPRYKIIEKKQPVAFWCNPISGHNTLYWYLQNLGQGPELLIRYENEEAVDDSQLPKDRFSAERLKGVDSTLKIQPAELGDSAVYLCASSLGGGYEQFFGPGTRLTVL.

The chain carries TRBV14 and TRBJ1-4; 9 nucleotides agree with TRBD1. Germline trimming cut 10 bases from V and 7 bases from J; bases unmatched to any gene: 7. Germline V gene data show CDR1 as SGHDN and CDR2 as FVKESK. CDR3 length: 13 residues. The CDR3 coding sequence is TGTGCCACCAACAGGGGGCTTGGTGAAAAACTGTTTTTT. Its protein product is CATNRGLGEKLFF.

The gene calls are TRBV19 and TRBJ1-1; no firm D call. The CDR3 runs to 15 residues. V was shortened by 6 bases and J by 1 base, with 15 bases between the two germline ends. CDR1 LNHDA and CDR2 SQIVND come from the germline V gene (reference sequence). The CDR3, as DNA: TGTGCCAGTAGGGACGCGGGCCCAAGGAACACTGAAGCTTTCTTT. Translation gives CASRDAGPRNTEAFF.

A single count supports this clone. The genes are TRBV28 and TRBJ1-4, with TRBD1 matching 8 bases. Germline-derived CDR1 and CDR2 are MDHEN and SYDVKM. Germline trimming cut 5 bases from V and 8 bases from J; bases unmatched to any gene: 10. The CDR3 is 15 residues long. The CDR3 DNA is TGTGCCAGCAGTCCCCAACAGGGGGTAGGGGAAAAACTGTTTTTT. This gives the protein CASSPQQGVGEKLFF.

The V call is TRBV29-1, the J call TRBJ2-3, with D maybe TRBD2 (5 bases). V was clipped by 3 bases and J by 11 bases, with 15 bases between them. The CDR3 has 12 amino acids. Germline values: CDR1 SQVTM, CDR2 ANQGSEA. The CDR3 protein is CSVEERSVGQYF. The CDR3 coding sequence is TGCAGCGTTGAGGAGCGGTCAGTGGGGCAGTATTTT.

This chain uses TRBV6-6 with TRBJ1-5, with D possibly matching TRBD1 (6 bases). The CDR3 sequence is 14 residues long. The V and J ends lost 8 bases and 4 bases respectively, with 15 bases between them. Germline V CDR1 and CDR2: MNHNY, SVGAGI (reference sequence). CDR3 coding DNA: TGTGCCAGCGGGGCGGGGGGCTCTAATCAGCCCCAGCATTTT. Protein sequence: CASGAGGSNQPQHF.

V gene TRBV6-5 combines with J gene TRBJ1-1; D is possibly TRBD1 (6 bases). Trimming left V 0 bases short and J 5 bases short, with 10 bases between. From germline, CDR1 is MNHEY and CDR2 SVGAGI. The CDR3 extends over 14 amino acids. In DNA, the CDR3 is TGTGCCAGCAGTTACTCGAGGGGGAGTACTGAAGCTTTCTTT. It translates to CASSYSRGSTEAFF.

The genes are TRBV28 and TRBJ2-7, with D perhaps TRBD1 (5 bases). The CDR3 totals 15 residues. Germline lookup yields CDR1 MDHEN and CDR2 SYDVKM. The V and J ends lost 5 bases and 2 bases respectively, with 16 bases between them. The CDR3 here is CASSKRGSFTYEQYV. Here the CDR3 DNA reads TGTGCCAGCAGTAAAAGGGGCAGTTTTACCTACGAGCAGTACGTC.

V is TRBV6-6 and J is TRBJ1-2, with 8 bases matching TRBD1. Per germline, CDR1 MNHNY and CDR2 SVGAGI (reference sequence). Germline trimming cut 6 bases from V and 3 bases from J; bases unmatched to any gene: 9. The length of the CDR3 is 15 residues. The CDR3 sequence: CASREGQGGYYGYTF. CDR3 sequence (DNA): TGTGCCAGCAGGGAAGGACAGGGAGGGTACTATGGCTACACCTTC.

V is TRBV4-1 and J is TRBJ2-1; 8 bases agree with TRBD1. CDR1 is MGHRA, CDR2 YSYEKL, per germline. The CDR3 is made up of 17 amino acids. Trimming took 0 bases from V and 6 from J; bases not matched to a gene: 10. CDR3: CASSQEGPGGAFNEQFF. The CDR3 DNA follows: TGCGCCAGCAGCCAAGAGGGTCCAGGGGGCGCCTTCAATGAGCAGTTCTTC.

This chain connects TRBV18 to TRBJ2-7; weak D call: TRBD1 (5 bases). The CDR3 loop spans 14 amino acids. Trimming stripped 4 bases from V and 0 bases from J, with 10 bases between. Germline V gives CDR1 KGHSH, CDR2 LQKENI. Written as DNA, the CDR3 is TGTGCCAGCTCACAGACAGATAGCTCCTACGAGCAGTACGTC. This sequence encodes CASSQTDSSYEQYV.

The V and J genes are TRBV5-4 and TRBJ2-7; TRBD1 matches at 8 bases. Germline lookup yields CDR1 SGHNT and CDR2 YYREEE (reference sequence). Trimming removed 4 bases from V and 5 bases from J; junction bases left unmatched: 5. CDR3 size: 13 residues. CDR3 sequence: CASSIQGVHEQYV. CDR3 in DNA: TGTGCCAGCAGCATACAGGGGGTCCACGAGCAGTACGTC.

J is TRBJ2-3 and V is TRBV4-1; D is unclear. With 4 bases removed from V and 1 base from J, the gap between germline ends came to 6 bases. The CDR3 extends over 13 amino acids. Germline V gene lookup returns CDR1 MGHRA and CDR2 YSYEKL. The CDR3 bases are TGCGCCAGCAGCCCTCCTGGCACAGATACGCAGTATTTT. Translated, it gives CASSPPGTDTQYF.

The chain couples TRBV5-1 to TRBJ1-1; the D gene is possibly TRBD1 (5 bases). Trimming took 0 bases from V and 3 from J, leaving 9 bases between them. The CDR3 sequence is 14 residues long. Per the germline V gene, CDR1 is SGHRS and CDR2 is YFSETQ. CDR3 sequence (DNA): TGCGCCAGCAGCTTGGGGGAGGGGTACACTGAAGCTTTCTTT. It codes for CASSLGEGYTEAFF.

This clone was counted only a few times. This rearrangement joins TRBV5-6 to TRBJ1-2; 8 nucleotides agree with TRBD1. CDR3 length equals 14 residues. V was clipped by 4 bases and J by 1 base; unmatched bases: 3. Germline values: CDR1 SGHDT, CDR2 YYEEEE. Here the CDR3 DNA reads TGTGCCAGCAGCAGGGACAGGCGTAACTATGGCTACACCTTC. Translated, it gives CASSRDRRNYGYTF.